These 30 T cell receptor beta chains came from one sample sequenced in a study of glioma-infiltrating T cells. Using RNA template, CDR3s of TCR alpha and beta were amplified with iRepertoire arm-PCR. TCRdb fed the multiplex PCR reads into MiXCR, producing one record per CDR3 protein. Among under 200,000 distinct CDR3 sequences, approximately 40% were seen once, and the ten largest hold about 5.2%. The source material was glioma tissue, nonneoplastic brain tissue, or PBMCs (not recorded which). These receptors were taken from a human donor with low-grade glioma or glioblastoma, undergoing nonglioma brain surgery, or in good health (not recorded which).

In this sample, this clonotype turned up a few times. The chain has TRBV12-3 or TRBV12-4 and TRBJ2-1; possible D gene TRBD2, 5 bases. The CDR3 consists of 11 residues. V dropped 3 bases and J dropped 14 bases, with 11 bases sitting between them. DNA of the CDR3: TGTGCCAGCAGTTTTTCGGGAAGGGAGTTCTTC. This gives the protein CASSFSGREFF.

This clonotype was observed at least ten times. The rearrangement uses TRBV6-1 and TRBJ2-1; TRBD2 matches 13 bases. With 6 bases clipped from V and 6 bases from J, the junction kept 5 bases outside the gene matches. The germline V gene has CDR1 MNHNS and CDR2 SASEGT. CDR3 length: 15 amino acids. In DNA form, the CDR3 reads TGTGCCAGCAGCTCCGGACTAGCGGGGGCCAATGAGCAGTTCTTC. Its protein is CASSSGLAGANEQFF.

This clonotype was recorded at least ten times. The chain recombines TRBV7-2 with TRBJ2-1; D might be TRBD2 (5 bases). The CDR3 is 14 amino acids. Trimming stripped 1 base from V and 6 bases from J, with 10 bases between. CDR1 and CDR2 (germline): SGHTA, FQGNSA. The CDR3 reads CASSLGGVINEQFF. The CDR3 DNA is TGTGCCAGCAGCTTAGGGGGAGTGATCAATGAGCAGTTCTTC.

A note on this clonotype: This may be a read error, as it is one base from a much larger clone. The chain recombines TRBV28 with TRBJ2-1; D unclear. This CDR3 comprises 13 residues. In germline, CDR1 is MDHEN, CDR2 SYDVKM. The CDR3 DNA reads as TGTGCCAGCAGGCACCCTGGGGTTAATGAGCAGCTCTTC. Its protein is CASRHPGVNEQLF.

This clonotype turned up a few times. J is TRBJ2-1 and V is TRBV2, with a weak D call TRBD1 (6 bases). The CDR3 has 14 residues. Trimming removed 5 bases at V and 5 bases at J, with 13 bases between. Germline loops: CDR1 SNHLY, CDR2 FYNNEI. The CDR3 DNA sequence: TGTGCCAGCAGTACAGGGCTTAAGGACAATGAGCAGTTCTTC. Amino acids: CASSTGLKDNEQFF.

This clonotype appeared many times. This chain joins TRBV20-1 and TRBJ2-1; D is ambiguous. V lost 0 bases and J 10 bases, leaving 4 bases between the germline ends. The CDR3 totals 10 residues. Germline V lookup: CDR1 DFQATT, CDR2 SNEGSKA (reference sequence). The CDR3 DNA sequence: TGCAGTGCTAGAGAAGGGGAGCAGTTCTTC. Translation gives CSAREGEQFF.

The chain couples TRBV5-1 to TRBJ2-1, with no clear D. V lost 4 bases and J lost 10, with 18 bases in between. The germline V gene has CDR1 SGHRS and CDR2 YFSETQ. This CDR3 spans 14 amino acids. CDR3 sequence: CASSPQVVTYEQFF. In DNA form, the CDR3 reads TGCGCCAGCAGCCCCCAGGTGGTGACCTACGAGCAGTTCTTC.

This clonotype was detected only a few times. The rearrangement joins TRBV29-1 to TRBJ2-1; TRBD1 aligns across 11 bases. Per the germline V gene, CDR1 is SQVTM and CDR2 is ANQGSEA. This CDR3 has 14 residues. After removal of 4 bases from V and 7 bases from J, the junction contained 6 bases not matched to a gene. The CDR3 reads CSVGAGTGGNEQFF. As DNA, the CDR3 is TGCAGCGTTGGCGCCGGGACAGGGGGAAATGAGCAGTTCTTC.

The chain uses TRBV5-8 and TRBJ1-3; D is unresolved. The length of the CDR3 is 17 residues. From germline, CDR1 is SGHTS and CDR2 YDEGEE. V was clipped by 5 bases and J by 0 bases, with 18 bases between them. CDR3 coding DNA: TGTGCCAGCAGATTGTATATAGGCGGCCGCTCTGGAAACACCATATATTTT. Translation gives CASRLYIGGRSGNTIYF. The entire variable domain, with the rest obtained from reference TRBV5-8 and TRBJ1-3, is as follows: EAGVTQSPTHLIKTRGQQATLRCSPISGHTSVYWYQQALGLGLQFLLWYDEGEERNRGNFPPRFSGRQFPNYSSELNVNALELEDSALYLCASRLYIGGRSGNTIYFGEGSWLTVV.

Details on this clonotype: This may be a read error: a much more frequent sequence differs by one nucleotide. This rearrangement joins TRBV20-1 to TRBJ2-3; TRBD2 matches 13 bases. The germline CDR1 and CDR2 sequences are DFQATT and SNEGSKA (reference sequence). The CDR3 sequence is 14 residues long. The CDR3 nucleotides are TGCAGTGCTAGAGGACTAGCGGGAGGAAATACGCGGTATTTT. This translates into CSARGLAGGNTRYF.

The chain combines TRBV6-1 with TRBJ2-5; no clear D. V lost 6 bases and J lost 0, with 8 bases in between. The CDR3 runs 13 residues. Germline V lookup: CDR1 MNHNS, CDR2 SASEGT. This CDR3 is CASRQPYQETQYF. In DNA form, the CDR3 reads TGTGCCAGCAGACAGCCGTACCAAGAGACCCAGTACTTC.

Regarding this clonotype: A read error may explain this, as a much larger clone is one base away. The chain couples TRBV10-2 to TRBJ2-5, with D hard to call. Trimming took off 3 bases at V and 2 bases at J, with 10 bases between the two ends. The CDR3 is 14 amino acids. Germline CDR1 WSHSY, CDR2 SAAADI. Here the CDR3 reads CASSDSNLQETQYF. The CDR3 bases are TGCGCCAGCAGTGATTCGAACTTGCAAGAGACCCAGTACTTC.

This clonotype was counted at least ten times. The chain employs TRBV20-1 and TRBJ2-3, with 13 bases fitting TRBD2. This CDR3 has 17 residues. V was clipped by 7 bases and J by 3 bases; unmatched bases: 13. From germline, CDR1 is DFQATT and CDR2 SNEGSKA (reference sequence). CDR3 in amino acids: CSVPGLAGYSGTDTQYF. DNA for the CDR3: TGCAGTGTTCCGGGACTAGCGGGATATAGTGGGACAGATACGCAGTATTTT.

The chain has TRBV27 and TRBJ2-1; 9 bases match TRBD2. Trimming took 2 bases from V and 14 from J; bases not matched to a gene: 10. Germline V gene sequence: CDR1 MNHEY, CDR2 SMNVEV (reference sequence). There are 14 residues in the CDR3. The CDR3 spells CASSLIAGEETKFF. CDR3 nucleotide sequence: TGTGCCAGCAGTTTAATAGCGGGAGAAGAGACCAAGTTCTTC.

This chain links TRBV7-8 with TRBJ2-1; D is possibly TRBD1 or TRBD2 (5 bases each). The germline V gene encodes CDR1 SGHVS and CDR2 FQNEAQ. V lost 5 bases, J lost 9 bases, and 14 bases lay in between. This CDR3 has 13 residues. The CDR3 bases are TGTGCCAGCAGCATAGGGTGGGGGTTTGAGCAGTTCTTC. Residues: CASSIGWGFEQFF.

V usage is TRBV5-4 and J usage is TRBJ2-1; a weak D match, TRBD1 (6 bases). Trimming shortened V by 2 bases and J by 4 bases, and 10 bases separated the two germline ends. Germline values: CDR1 SGHNT, CDR2 YYREEE (reference sequence). There are 14 residues in the CDR3. The CDR3 here is CASSFDRWYNEQFF. The DNA for the CDR3 is TGTGCCAGCAGCTTCGACAGGTGGTACAATGAGCAGTTCTTC. Using reference TRBV5-4 and TRBJ2-1 for the parts outside the CDR3, the full variable domain is ETGVTQSPTHLIKTRGQQVTLRCSSQSGHNTVSWYQQALGQGPQFIFQYYREEENGRGNFPPRFSGLQFPNYSSELNVNALELDDSALYLCASSFDRWYNEQFFGPGTRLTVL.

This clonotype was detected only a few times. The V call is TRBV10-3, the J call TRBJ1-4, with TRBD1 identical over 8 bases. Germline CDR1 reads ENHRY; CDR2 reads SYGVKD. Germline trimming cut 8 bases from V and 5 bases from J; bases unmatched to any gene: 4. The CDR3 is 13 amino acids. The CDR3 sequence is CAIATGVNEKLFF. The DNA for the CDR3 is TGTGCCATCGCGACAGGGGTCAATGAAAAACTGTTTTTT.

This clonotype was observed a single time. A read error may explain this, as a much larger clone is one base away. This chain connects TRBV12-3 or TRBV12-4 to TRBJ1-6, with D hard to call. The CDR3 sequence is 12 residues long. The CDR3 region has the DNA TGTGCCAGCACGAGAAATAATTCACCCCTCCGCTTT. Its translation is CASTRNNSPLRF.

This clonotype showed up many times. The V and J genes are TRBV3-1 and TRBJ2-1; 7 bases are a match to TRBD2. Germline loops: CDR1 LGHDT, CDR2 YNNKEL (reference sequence). This CDR3 region has 14 residues. Trimming took 1 base from V and 10 from J; bases not matched to a gene: 7. The DNA of the CDR3 is TGTGCCAGCAGCCAAGGCGGGAGAGGTGGGGAGCAGTTCTTC. Translated: CASSQGGRGGEQFF.

This clonotype has at least ten counts. DNA for the CDR3: TGTGCCAGCAGTTGGGGAGGCGGCTACACCTTC. Its protein is CASSWGGGYTF. The chain carries TRBV2 and TRBJ1-2; D is undetermined. V was shortened by 5 bases and J by 8 bases, with 9 bases between the two germline ends. CDR3 length: 11 amino acids. Germline CDR1 SNHLY, CDR2 FYNNEI.

With regard to this clonotype: A junction boundary mismatches the germline segment, possibly from a read error. The V call is TRBV18, the J call TRBJ2-7; 7 positions agree with TRBD2. Germline CDR1 reads KGHSH; CDR2 reads LQKENI. The CDR3 contains 13 residues. CDR3: CDSSPGLEREQYF. CDR3 DNA sequence: TGTGACAGCTCGCCTGGACTAGAGAGAGAGCAGTACTTC.

The rearrangement uses TRBV25-1 and TRBJ2-7, with 9 nucleotides matching TRBD1. The CDR3 spans 15 residues. Germline values: CDR1 MGHDK, CDR2 SYGVNS. V gave up 1 base and J gave up 3 bases; unmatched junction bases: 4. This CDR3 is CASSEWGQGIYEQYF. Written as DNA, the CDR3 is TGTGCCAGCAGTGAATGGGGACAGGGAATCTACGAGCAGTACTTC.

In this sample, this clonotype turned up many times. The CDR3 bases are TGTGCCAGTAAGGCTCAGGAATCCTCCTACAATGAGCAGTTCTTC. Residues: CASKAQESSYNEQFF. This sequence joins TRBV19 and TRBJ2-1; unclear D gene. CDR3 length: 15 amino acids. Germline V lookup: CDR1 LNHDA, CDR2 SQIVND (reference sequence). V was cut by 7 bases and J by 0 bases, with 13 bases left in between.

This clonotype turned up a few times. The chain carries TRBV19 and TRBJ2-1, with D perhaps TRBD2 (6 bases). Trimming took 6 bases from V and 4 from J, leaving 13 bases between them. The germline V gene has CDR1 LNHDA and CDR2 SQIVND (reference sequence). The CDR3 loop spans 14 amino acids. The CDR3 reads CASRAGWGYNEQFF. In nucleotides, the CDR3 is TGTGCCAGTAGGGCGGGATGGGGGTACAATGAGCAGTTCTTC.

This clonotype was picked up one time. At one boundary the junction diverges from the germline segment, which might be a read error. The chain recombines TRBV5-1 with TRBJ2-3; D is possibly TRBD2 (6 bases). This CDR3 contains 13 residues. Germline V gene data show CDR1 as SGHRS and CDR2 as YFSETQ. CDR3 in DNA: TGCGCCGGCAGCCGGGACTTCACAGATACGCAGTATTTT. Its translation: CAGSRDFTDTQYF.

DNA of the CDR3: TGTGCTAGTGGTTCCTCAAGCACCGGGACCTGGGGGGAAGAGACCCAGTACTTC. It translates to CASGSSSTGTWGEETQYF. V and J are TRBV12-5 and TRBJ2-5; D is perhaps TRBD2 (6 bases). Germline V gives CDR1 LGHNT, CDR2 FRNRAP. The CDR3 length is 18 residues. V shed 4 bases and J shed 3 bases, with 24 bases lying between them. The whole variable domain, remainder taken from reference TRBV12-5 and TRBJ2-5, is DARVTQTPRHKVTEMGQEVTMRCQPILGHNTVFWYRQTMMQGLELLAYFRNRAPLDDSGMPKDRFSAEMPDATLATLKIQPSEPRDSAVYFCASGSSSTGTWGEETQYFGPGTRLLVL.

This clonotype was observed a few times. V gene TRBV7-9 combines with J gene TRBJ2-7, with TRBD1 matching over 7 bases. The CDR3 is 14 residues long. CDR1 and CDR2 from the germline V gene are SEHNR and FQNEAQ (reference sequence). V lost 4 bases and J lost 0; bases outside the gene matches: 3. The DNA for the CDR3 is TGTGCCAGCAGCTGGGGACAGAGCTCCTACGAGCAGTACTTC. Encoded protein: CASSWGQSSYEQYF.

Remarks on this clonotype: The junction and the germline gene differ at one end; a read error may be behind it. CDR3: CSARPQADYCYTF. The CDR3 DNA reads TGCAGTGCTAGACCCCAGGCAGACTATTGCTACACTTTC. The chain uses TRBV20-1 and TRBJ1-2; D is ambiguous. The CDR3 extends over 13 amino acids. Germline V gene data show CDR1 as DFQATT and CDR2 as SNEGSKA (reference sequence).

This clonotype was seen a handful of times. The chain employs TRBV2 and TRBJ2-7; 9 positions agree with TRBD1. The CDR3 has 17 amino acids. From germline, CDR1 is SNHLY and CDR2 FYNNEI. V shed 7 bases and J 4 bases; nucleotides not matched to a gene: 17. The CDR3 sequence is CASTTHVPGQGRYEQYF. The DNA for the CDR3 is TGTGCCAGCACCACACACGTACCGGGACAGGGTCGGTACGAGCAGTACTTC.

Of note for this clonotype: A clone one base away is much larger, so this may be a read error. This CDR3 fails to terminate in the conserved phenylalanine or tryptophan, so it likely reflects a read error. This rearrangement joins TRBV28 to TRBJ2-7; possible D gene TRBD1, 5 bases. Trimming left V 5 bases short and J 5 bases short, with 16 bases between. The CDR3 is made up of 14 amino acids. The germline V gene has CDR1 MDHEN and CDR2 SYDVKM. The CDR3 loop reads CASSVTSRVDEQYL. The CDR3 DNA follows: TGTGCCAGCAGTGTAACGAGCAGGGTCGACGAGCAGTACTTA.